Presented here are 9 T cell receptor beta chains from one specimen sequenced in a study of cytomegalovirus exposure and HLA in healthy donors. The primer mix had 60 Vbeta and 13 Jbeta primers. Some clones are missing from TCRdb's copy, which holds only in-frame ones; the method was immunoSEQ multiplex PCR. The sample lists roughly 96,000 clones, roughly 79% seen once, with approximately 3.2% in the top ten. What was sequenced was PBMCs. All receptors come from a female donor in good health and CMV-seropositive.

The chain is built from TRBV28 and TRBJ1-5, with 7 bases matching TRBD1. With V trimmed by 5 bases and J by 7 bases, 11 bases remained unmatched. Germline CDR1 is MDHEN and CDR2 is SYDVKM. The CDR3 is made up of 15 amino acids. The CDR3 DNA follows: TGTGCCAGCAGTGCCGGCAGGGGGACGTACCAGCCCCAGCATTTT. Protein: CASSAGRGTYQPQHF.

The V call is TRBV30, the J call TRBJ2-1; 9 nucleotides match TRBD2. The CDR3 runs to 19 residues. V lost 2 bases and J lost 0; bases outside the gene matches: 14. The germline CDR1 and CDR2 sequences are GTSNPN and SVGIG (reference sequence). CDR3 bases: TGTGCCTGGAGTTTTAGTGCGGGAGGGCTCTCAAGCTCCTACAATGAGCAGTTCTTC. It specifies CAWSFSAGGLSSSYNEQFF.

The V call is TRBV5-4, the J call TRBJ2-1, with 7 positions matching TRBD1. The CDR3 has 11 residues. The germline V gene encodes CDR1 SGHNT and CDR2 YYREEE (reference sequence). J was trimmed by 10 bases and V by 4 bases; bases with no gene match: 2. CDR3 region: CASSEGQEQFF. The CDR3 bases are TGTGCCAGCAGCGAGGGACAGGAGCAGTTCTTC.

The chain links TRBV7-6 to TRBJ2-7; D remains unclear. Trimming removed 1 base at V and 4 bases at J, with 17 bases between. CDR1 and CDR2 (germline): SGHVS, FNYEAQ. This CDR3 is built from 16 residues. CDR3 nucleotides: TGTGCCAGCAGCTTAGGCTCTCTGGGCCTACTTTACGAGCAGTACTTC. It specifies CASSLGSLGLLYEQYF.

The chain combines TRBV29-1 with TRBJ1-2, with D perhaps matching TRBD1 (5 bases). Trimming removed 6 bases at V and 0 bases at J, with 14 bases between. This CDR3 region has 14 residues. Germline CDR1 is SQVTM and CDR2 is ANQGSEA. CDR3 in DNA: TGCAGCGTCCCGGAGGGGCTTCCTAACTATGGCTACACCTTC. This gives the protein CSVPEGLPNYGYTF.

This sequence joins TRBV30 and TRBJ1-2, with 7 bases lining up with TRBD1. The CDR3 loop spans 14 amino acids. Germline CDR1 reads GTSNPN; CDR2 reads SVGIG (reference sequence). Unmatched junction bases numbered 5, after V lost 3 bases and J lost 1 base. DNA of the CDR3: TGTGCCTGGAGCCGGGACAGCTTTAACTATGGCTACACCTTC. This gives the protein CAWSRDSFNYGYTF. Using reference TRBV30 and TRBJ1-2 for the parts outside the CDR3, the full variable domain is SQTIHQWPATLVQPVGSPLSLECTVEGTSNPNLYWYRQAAGRGLQLLFYSVGIGQISSEVPQNLSASRPQDRQFILSSKKLLLSDSGFYLCAWSRDSFNYGYTFGSGTRLTVV.

CDR3 amino acids: CASSRLAGGAEQYF. Written as DNA, the CDR3 is TGTGCCAGCAGCAGACTAGCGGGGGGGGCGGAGCAGTACTTC. This chain connects TRBV6-5 to TRBJ2-7; 14 nucleotides match TRBD2. The V segment lost 6 bases and the J segment 7 bases; nucleotides outside the gene matches: 5. Germline CDR1 and CDR2: MNHEY and SVGAGI. This CDR3 region has 14 residues.

This chain uses TRBV28 with TRBJ1-5, with TRBD1 matching over 7 bases. V lost 7 bases to trimming and J lost 4 bases; unmatched junction nucleotides: 7. This CDR3 region has 14 residues. Germline CDR1 reads MDHEN; CDR2 reads SYDVKM. CDR3 protein: CASKPGQINQPQHF. In nucleotides, the CDR3 is TGTGCCAGCAAACCGGGACAGATAAATCAGCCCCAGCATTTT. Full variable domain (remainder filled in from reference TRBV28 and TRBJ1-5): DVKVTQSSRYLVKRTGEKVFLECVQDMDHENMFWYRQDPGLGLRLIYFSYDVKMKEKGDIPEGYSVSREKKERFSLILESASTNQTSMYLCASKPGQINQPQHFGDGTRLSIL.

The chain couples TRBV7-9 to TRBJ1-5, with TRBD1 matching 8 bases. V gave up 5 bases and J gave up 2 bases; unmatched junction bases: 8. CDR1 is SEHNR, CDR2 FQNEAQ, per germline (reference sequence). The CDR3 runs to 16 residues. CDR3 sequence: CASSRDLGQGNQPQHF. In nucleotides, the CDR3 is TGTGCCAGCAGCCGCGACTTGGGACAGGGCAATCAGCCCCAGCATTTT. The full variable domain, rest sourced from reference TRBV7-9 and TRBJ1-5, is DTGVSQNPRHKITKRGQNVTFRCDPISEHNRLYWYRQTLGQGPEFLTYFQNEAQLEKSRLLSDRFSAERPKGSFSTLEIQRTEQGDSAMYLCASSRDLGQGNQPQHFGDGTRLSIL.